The entry below gives a single TCR beta chain sequence along with its context. What it binds is unknown. CD45RA+ naive and CD45RA-negative memory subsets were separated from CD4+ cells. The sample originates from a study of shared clonotypes between healthy human individuals. Overall study findings and caveats: Estimated clonotype richness was generally higher in naive than memory subsets.

Researchers ran the assay at a deep level. As processed by the authors: ImmunoSEQ output held junction-only sequences without quality scores, so filtering differed. TCRdb's table, derived via immunoSEQ multiplex PCR, lists solely in-frame clones and lacks some. V, J and clone size are taken as reported in that table, and D and trimming were inferred from the DNA itself. The data show 2 million to 2.5 million clones, roughly 95% seen once. The source is a man between 18 and 35 years old in good health. The specimen was naive CD4+ T cells sorted from blood. Noted subset: CD45RA+ positively selected.

CDR3 sequence: CASSELAGINTGELFF. For the CDR3, the DNA is TGTGCCAGCAGTGAACTGGCAGGGATCAACACCGGGGAGCTGTTTTTT. This chain connects TRBV2 to TRBJ2-2; TRBD1 is a possible D gene (5 bases). Germline CDR1 is SNHLY and CDR2 is FYNNEI. This CDR3 comprises 16 residues. V lost 2 bases and J lost 2, with 12 bases in between.